This TCR beta chain was profiled in a study of blood T cell repertoires in COVID-19. The overall study: PBMCs, B-cell-depleted T cells, or T cells provided the cDNA or gDNA that made up the material.

As originally analysed: From reference gene primer amplification, estimates of nucleated cell counts were derived. Clones were sequenced by immunoSEQ multiplex PCR, and TCRdb holds only the in-frame ones, with some missing. V and J calls and clone size are given by that table; D and trimming were obtained from the DNA. The profile shows approximately 300,000 clones, approximately 90% of them singletons. The sequence was collected from a man between 40 and 49 years old with acute or convalescent COVID-19. Input material: peripheral blood.

CDR3 nucleotide sequence: TGTGCCAGCAGACTTAAGACAGGGGTTCATCACAATGAGCAGTTCTTC. Protein product: CASRLKTGVHHNEQFF. The chain combines TRBV27 with TRBJ2-1; TRBD1 agrees at 8 bases. The CDR3 length is 16 residues. Germline V CDR1 and CDR2: MNHEY, SMNVEV (reference sequence). V trimming: 6 bases; J trimming: 5 bases; junction bases outside the gene matches: 12.